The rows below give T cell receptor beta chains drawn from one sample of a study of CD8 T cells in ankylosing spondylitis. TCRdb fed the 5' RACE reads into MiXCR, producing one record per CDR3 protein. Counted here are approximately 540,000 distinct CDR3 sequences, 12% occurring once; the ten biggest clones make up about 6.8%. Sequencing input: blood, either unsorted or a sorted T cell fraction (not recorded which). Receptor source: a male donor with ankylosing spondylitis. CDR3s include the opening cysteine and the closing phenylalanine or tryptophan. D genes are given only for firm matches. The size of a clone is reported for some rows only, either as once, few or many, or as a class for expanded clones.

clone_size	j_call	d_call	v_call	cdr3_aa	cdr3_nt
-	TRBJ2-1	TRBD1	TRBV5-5	CASSLWDSYNEQFF	TGTGCCAGCAGCTTGTGGGACAGCTACAATGAGCAGTTCTTC
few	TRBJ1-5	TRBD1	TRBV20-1	CSARPGTGNQPQHF	TGCAGTGCTCGTCCGGGGACAGGGAATCAGCCCCAGCATTTT
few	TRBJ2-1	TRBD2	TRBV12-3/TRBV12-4	CASSPQLAVNEQFF	TGTGCCAGCAGCCCTCAACTAGCGGTCAATGAGCAGTTCTTC
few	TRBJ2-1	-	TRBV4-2	CASSQELTAYNEQFF	TGTGCCAGCAGCCAAGAACTAACGGCTTACAATGAGCAGTTCTTC
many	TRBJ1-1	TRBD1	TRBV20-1	CSARDRNRGRVNTEAFF	TGCAGTGCTAGAGATCGAAACAGGGGGCGGGTGAACACTGAAGCTTTCTTT
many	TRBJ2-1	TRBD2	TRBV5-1	CASSLARGRALTYNEQFF	TGCGCCAGCAGCTTGGCTCGCGGGAGGGCCTTGACCTACAATGAGCAGTTCTTC
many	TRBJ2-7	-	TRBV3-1	CASSQTGPYEQYF	TGTGCCAGCAGCCAGACAGGACCTTACGAGCAGTACTTC
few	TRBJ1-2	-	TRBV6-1	CASRPTGAYGYTF	TGTGCCAGCAGGCCGACAGGTGCCTATGGCTACACCTTC
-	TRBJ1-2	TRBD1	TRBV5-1	CASSTGTDHGYTF	TGCGCCAGCAGCACCGGGACAGACCATGGCTACACCTTC
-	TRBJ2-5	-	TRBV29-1	CSVGANQETQYF	TGCAGCGTTGGTGCGAATCAAGAGACCCAGTACTTC
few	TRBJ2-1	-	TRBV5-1	CASSFGLTGTYNEQFF	TGCGCCAGCAGCTTTGGGTTGACAGGTACCTACAATGAGCAGTTCTTC
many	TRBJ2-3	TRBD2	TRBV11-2	CASVYSGGPTDTQYF	TGTGCCAGCGTTTATAGCGGGGGCCCCACAGATACGCAGTATTTT
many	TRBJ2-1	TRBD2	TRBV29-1	CSVDETSGRNNEQFF	TGCAGCGTTGACGAGACTAGCGGGAGGAACAATGAGCAGTTCTTC
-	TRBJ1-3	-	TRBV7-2	CASSLGPGTGNTIYF	TGTGCCAGCAGCTTAGGCCCGGGGACAGGAAACACCATATATTTT
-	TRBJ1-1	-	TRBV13	CASSPGGDLNTEAFF	TGTGCCAGCAGCCCTGGAGGCGATCTGAACACTGAAGCTTTCTTT
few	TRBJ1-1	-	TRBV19	CATALYQGRDTEAFF	TGTGCCACGGCATTATACCAGGGACGGGACACTGAAGCTTTCTTT
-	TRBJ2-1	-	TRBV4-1	CASSQPQQGRYEQFF	TGCGCCAGCAGCCAACCTCAACAGGGGAGGTATGAGCAGTTCTTC
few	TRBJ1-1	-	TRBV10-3	CAIRVQVDTEAFF	TGTGCCATCAGGGTTCAGGTGGACACTGAAGCTTTCTTT
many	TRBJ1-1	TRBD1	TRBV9	CASSVGDGQGARTEAFF	TGTGCCAGCAGCGTAGGGGATGGACAGGGGGCGAGAACTGAAGCTTTCTTT
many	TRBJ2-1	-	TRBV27	CASSFDSYNEQFF	TGTGCCAGCAGTTTTGACTCCTACAATGAGCAGTTCTTC
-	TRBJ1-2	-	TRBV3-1	CASSLAGGRLYGYTF	TGTGCCAGCAGCCTCGCCGGGGGGCGTCTCTATGGCTACACCTTC
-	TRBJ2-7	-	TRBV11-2	CASSLVRDYEQYF	TGTGCCAGCAGCTTAGTTCGGGACTACGAGCAGTACTTC
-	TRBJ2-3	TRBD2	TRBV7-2	CASSDPGGWDTQYF	TGTGCCAGCAGCGACCCGGGGGGTTGGGATACGCAGTATTTT
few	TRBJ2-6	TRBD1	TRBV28	CASSSDRGISGANVLTF	TGTGCCAGCAGTTCTGACAGGGGAATATCCGGGGCCAACGTCCTGACTTTC
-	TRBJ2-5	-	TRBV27	CASSFGGAGTQYF	TGTGCCAGCAGTTTCGGCGGCGCGGGGACCCAGTACTTC
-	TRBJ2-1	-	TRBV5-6	CASGPGIDMYNEQFF	TGTGCCAGCGGCCCCGGGATCGACATGTACAATGAGCAGTTCTTC
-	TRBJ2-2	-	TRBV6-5	CASSLNMGGPNTGELFF	TGTGCCAGCAGCTTAAACATGGGGGGTCCGAACACCGGGGAGCTGTTTTTT
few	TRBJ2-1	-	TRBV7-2	CASSPRTETYNEQFF	TGTGCCAGCAGCCCTCGGACCGAAACCTACAATGAGCAGTTCTTC
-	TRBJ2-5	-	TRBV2	CASSDGTAGETQYF	TGTGCCAGCAGTGACGGGACTGCGGGAGAGACCCAGTACTTC
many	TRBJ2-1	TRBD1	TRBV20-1	CSATDRGVIRGDEQFF	TGCAGTGCAACCGACAGGGGGGTGATCAGGGGCGATGAGCAGTTCTTC
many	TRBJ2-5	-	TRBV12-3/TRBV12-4	CASSLLFWGETQYF	TGTGCCAGCAGTTTATTGTTTTGGGGGGAGACCCAGTACTTC
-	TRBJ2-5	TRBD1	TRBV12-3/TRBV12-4	CASSLGTGILTDQETQYF	TGTGCCAGCAGTTTGGGGACAGGGATATTAACAGACCAAGAGACCCAGTACTTC
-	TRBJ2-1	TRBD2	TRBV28	CASSPRRTSGAVYNEQFF	TGTGCCAGCAGTCCCCGAAGGACTAGCGGGGCCGTCTACAATGAGCAGTTCTTC
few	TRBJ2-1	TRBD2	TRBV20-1	CSARRREGTNEQFF	TGCAGTGCTCGAAGGCGGGAGGGAACAAATGAGCAGTTCTTC
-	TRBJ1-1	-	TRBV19	CASSIPTVNTEAFF	TGTGCCAGTAGTATCCCGACAGTGAACACTGAAGCTTTCTTT
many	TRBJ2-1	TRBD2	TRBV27	CATAPSGSSNEQFF	TGTGCCACCGCACCTAGCGGGAGTAGCAATGAGCAGTTCTTC
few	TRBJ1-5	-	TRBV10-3	CAISDGQISNQPQHF	TGTGCCATCAGTGATGGACAGATCAGCAATCAGCCCCAGCATTTT
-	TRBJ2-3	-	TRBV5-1	CASSLDSRGDTQYF	TGCGCCAGCAGCTTGGACAGTCGAGGTGATACGCAGTATTTT
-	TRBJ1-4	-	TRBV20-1	CSALGSLGNEKLFF	TGCAGTGCCCTCGGGTCTTTGGGTAATGAAAAACTGTTTTTT
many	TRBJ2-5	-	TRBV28	CASRVSLQETQYF	TGTGCCAGCCGAGTGAGCCTACAAGAGACCCAGTACTTC
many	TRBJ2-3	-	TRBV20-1	CSAPRSSGTDTQYF	TGCAGTGCCCCCCGCTCTAGCGGCACAGATACGCAGTATTTT
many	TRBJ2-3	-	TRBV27	CASSLQGRGDTQYF	TGTGCCAGCAGTTTACAGGGCCGCGGGGATACGCAGTATTTT
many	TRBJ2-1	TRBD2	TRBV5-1	CASSLGGLAGYNEQFF	TGCGCCAGCAGCTTGGGAGGACTAGCGGGGTACAATGAGCAGTTCTTC
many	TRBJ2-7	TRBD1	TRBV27	CASSFKIPGQDPYEQYF	TGTGCCAGCAGCTTCAAAATCCCGGGACAGGACCCCTACGAGCAGTACTTC
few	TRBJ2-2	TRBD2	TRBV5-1	CASSSREGGTGELFF	TGCGCCAGCAGCTCTAGGGAGGGCGGCACCGGGGAGCTGTTTTTT
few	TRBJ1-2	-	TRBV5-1	CASSSEPTYGYTF	TGCGCCAGCAGTTCGGAACCCACCTATGGCTACACCTTC